Below are 7 T cell receptor beta chains sequenced from a single sample in a study of T cells after yellow fever vaccination. TCRdb reanalysed the 5' RACE reads using MiXCR and keeps one entry per CDR3 protein. The sample consists of under 550,000 distinct CDR3 sequences, just over 20% of them appearing once. The sample consisted of PBMCs, taken 21 days after the first yellow fever vaccination. All receptors derive from a man between 18 and 35 years old who received the YFV17D yellow fever vaccine.

The chain couples TRBV11-2 to TRBJ1-1; D may be TRBD1 (6 bases). The CDR3 consists of 16 residues. Trimming stripped 1 base from V and 0 bases from J, with 12 bases between. The germline CDR1 and CDR2 sequences are SGHAT and FQNNGV. The DNA of the CDR3 is TGTGCCAGCAGCTTAGCCCCGACAGGACTGAACACTGAAGCTTTCTTT. It yields the protein CASSLAPTGLNTEAFF. The full variable domain, rest sourced from reference TRBV11-2 and TRBJ1-1, is EAGVAQSPRYKIIEKRQSVAFWCNPISGHATLYWYQQILGQGPKLLIQFQNNGVVDDSQLPKDRFSAERLKGVDSTLKIQPAKLEDSAVYLCASSLAPTGLNTEAFFGQGTRLTVV.

There are a few counts of this clonotype. The rearrangement joins TRBV12-3 or TRBV12-4 to TRBJ2-1; 8 bases match TRBD2. With V trimmed by 8 bases and J by 8 bases, 14 bases remained unmatched. The CDR3 spans 15 residues. The CDR3 DNA sequence: TGTGCCAGCGGGGACGGGACTAGGTCTTTCTATGAGCAGTTCTTC. Translated, it gives CASGDGTRSFYEQFF.

CDR3 DNA: TGTGCCAGCTCAACGCCACCTAGGACTTACACAGATACGCAGTATTTT. This encodes CASSTPPRTYTDTQYF. The rearrangement joins TRBV18 to TRBJ2-3; weak D call: TRBD2 (5 bases). Deletions cut 5 bases from V and 2 bases from J, with 17 bases between. This CDR3 has 16 residues. CDR1 is KGHSH, CDR2 LQKENI, per germline.

This clonotype was counted at least ten times. The J gene is TRBJ1-4, the V gene TRBV5-1; D might be TRBD1 (6 bases). This CDR3 is 14 amino acids long. Germline CDR1 SGHRS, CDR2 YFSETQ. V was trimmed by 0 bases and J by 4 bases, leaving 7 bases between them. CDR3 sequence reads: CASSLGGLNEKLFF. CDR3 sequence (DNA): TGCGCCAGCAGCTTGGGGGGGCTTAATGAAAAACTGTTTTTT.

Comment on this clonotype: Being one base from a much bigger clone, this may be a read error. The rearrangement uses TRBV11-2 and TRBJ2-2; TRBD1 agrees at 7 bases. CDR3 length equals 14 residues. Germline CDR1 reads SGHAT; CDR2 reads FQNNGV. Trimming removed 5 bases from V and 3 bases from J; junction bases left unmatched: 3. DNA for the CDR3: TGTGCCAGCAGCCTAACAGGGGACACCGGGGAGCTGTTTTTT. It translates to CASSLTGDTGELFF.

For the CDR3, the DNA is TGTGCCAGCAGTTCGTTCCCTACAGGGGAGCTGTTTTTT. This sequence encodes CASSSFPTGELFF. The gene calls are TRBV6-6 and TRBJ2-2; no reliable D call. V was cut by 4 bases and J by 8 bases, with 11 bases left in between. Germline CDR1 reads MNHNY; CDR2 reads SVGAGI (reference sequence). The CDR3 consists of 13 residues.

CDR3: CASSLFSAQYF. CDR3 nucleotide sequence: TGTGCCAGCAGCCTCTTTTCGGCCCAGTACTTC. The J gene is TRBJ2-5, the V gene TRBV28; D is ambiguous. The CDR3 contains 11 residues. V lost 6 bases and J 9 bases, leaving 11 bases between the germline ends. CDR1 is MDHEN and CDR2 is SYDVKM in the germline V gene.